The clone carrying this T cell receptor beta chain was found once. Its matching antigen is unknown. This sample was included in a study of T cell responses to AZD1222 COVID-19 vaccine. Study results and limitations: Receipt of two AZD1222 doses was followed by a rise in Spike-specific TCR breadth and depth. Clonal diversity may have been underestimated, and the donors were mostly white British, with more females than males. No day 14 peak samples; only post-peak repertoires were characterized.

The CDR3 spans 12 residues. Trimming took off 8 bases at V and 2 bases at J, with 9 bases between the two ends. Germline assignment: CDR1 PRHDT and CDR2 FYEKMQ (reference sequence). Repertoires were generated with immunoSEQ multiplex PCR, while TCRdb's copy carries only in-frame clones and drops some. The sample shows some 100,000 clones, 80% to 95% of them seen only once. Analysis merged second doses at about 4 or about 12 weeks. The sequenced sample was peripheral blood, obtained 28 days after the second AZD1222 dose. The receptor comes from an adult who received the AZD1222 COVID-19 vaccine. The chain recombines TRBV13 with TRBJ1-1, with D hard to call. CDR3 protein: CASGDTNTEAFF. CDR3 DNA: TGTGCCAGCGGGGATACTAACACTGAAGCTTTCTTT. The whole variable domain, remainder taken from reference TRBV13 and TRBJ1-1, is AAGVIQSPRHLIKEKRETATLKCYPIPRHDTVYWYQQGPGQDPQFLISFYEKMQSDKGSIPDRFSAQQFSDYHSELNMSSLELGDSALYFCASGDTNTEAFFGQGTRLTVV.